This T cell receptor (beta chain) was found in a study of blood T cell repertoires in COVID-19. As for the study in general: Sources were T cells, B-cell-depleted T cells, or PBMCs; the material itself was cDNA or gDNA.

Measured with immunoSEQ multiplex PCR; TCRdb has only the in-frame clones, and not every one. The sample has some 130,000 clones; approximately 84% are singletons. Trimming stripped 1 base from V and 4 bases from J, with 12 bases between. The CDR3 is made up of 15 amino acids. Per germline, CDR1 SEHNR and CDR2 FQNEAQ (reference sequence). The chain combines TRBV7-9 with TRBJ2-3, with a weak D call TRBD2 (6 bases). The TCR was taken from a man between 65 and 80 years old with acute or convalescent COVID-19. Sequenced material: peripheral blood. Here the CDR3 reads CASSLGGRRADTQYF. The CDR3 DNA reads TGTGCCAGCAGCTTAGGCGGCAGGAGGGCAGATACGCAGTATTTT.